This T cell receptor beta chain originates from a study of T cell responses to AZD1222 COVID-19 vaccine. General observations from the study: Samples come after the peak T cell response, not at day 14. Regions 160-218 and 743-854 held dominance among vaccine-associated CD4 TCRs, which spanned spike. Only 5 or 6 people who got AZD1222 tested seropositive at baseline.

Sequencing was performed with immunoSEQ multiplex PCR; in TCRdb, only in-frame clones are kept and a portion is missing. The sample records 130,000 to 150,000 clones, around four fifths being singletons. Notes on this clone: Its antigen is currently unknown.

The sequence was obtained from an adult in good health. The sample was peripheral blood, taken on day 0 of MenACWY control vaccination.

The CDR3 DNA reads as TGTGCCAGCTCATCAACAGGGTCCACTGAAGCTTTCTTT. As protein: CASSSTGSTEAFF. V is TRBV18 and J is TRBJ1-1, with D possibly being TRBD1 (6 bases). The CDR3 is made up of 13 amino acids. Germline V gives CDR1 KGHSH, CDR2 LQKENI. Trimming stripped 5 bases from V and 4 bases from J, with 11 bases between.